What follows describes a single T cell receptor beta chain. The germline CDR1 and CDR2 sequences are MNHNY and SVGAGI (reference sequence). The CDR3 has 13 amino acids. The trim removed 6 bases at V and 6 bases at J, leaving 1 base unmatched. The data originate from a study of T cell changes during pregnancy in multiple sclerosis. Method: immunoSEQ multiplex PCR; TCRdb's copy keeps in-frame clones and lacks some. The sample shows approximately 40,000 clones, 85% to 95% of them seen only once. The rearrangement joins TRBV6-6 to TRBJ2-1; TRBD2 matches 11 bases. The sequences come from CD4+ T cells from peripheral blood mononuclear cells, collected in the third trimester of pregnancy. The origin of this receptor is a female donor with multiple sclerosis, enrolled in a pregnancy study. The CDR3 spells CASRTSGANEQFF. CDR3 coding DNA: TGTGCCAGCAGGACTAGCGGGGCCAATGAGCAGTTCTTC.